This is a list of T cell receptor beta chains from one sample in a study of technical replicates of blood from a handful of donors. Libraries were prepared by immunoSEQ multiplex PCR; TCRdb keeps only in-frame clonotypes and omits some of them. The data contain about 75,000 clones, approximately 91% of them singletons. The material sequenced was PBMCs. These receptors were obtained from a human donor in good health. Some clones in this sample may be carry-over from other donors' samples. The CDR3 runs from the conserved cysteine through the conserved F or W. The D gene is left open where the match is weak. Expanded clones are given a class, and other clones once, few, many or no size at all.

j_gene	v_gene	abundance	d_gene	CDR3aa	CDR3nt
TRBJ2-1	TRBV4-2	NA	NA	CASRTQRRSSYNEQFF	TGTGCCAGCAGAACTCAGCGGAGGAGCTCCTACAATGAGCAGTTCTTC
TRBJ2-1	TRBV4-2	NA	NA	CASSRRDSTYNEQFF	TGTGCCAGCAGCCGCCGGGACTCTACCTACAATGAGCAGTTCTTC
TRBJ1-5	TRBV4-3	NA	NA	CASSTRVDQPQHF	TGCGCCAGCAGTACCAGGGTGGATCAGCCCCAGCATTTT
TRBJ1-2	TRBV7-2	NA	NA	CASSLRPQGSYGYTF	TGTGCCAGCAGCTTAAGGCCACAGGGAAGCTATGGCTACACCTTC
TRBJ1-1	TRBV4-1	NA	TRBD1	CASSQSILRRQGSTEAFF	TGCGCCAGCAGCCAATCTATCTTAAGGAGACAGGGGAGCACTGAAGCTTTCTTT
TRBJ1-1	TRBV7-9	NA	TRBD1	CASSPRDRLNTEAFF	TGTGCCAGCAGCCCCCGGGACAGGTTGAACACTGAAGCTTTCTTT
TRBJ1-1	TRBV13	NA	NA	CASSPGSGVTEAFF	TGTGCCAGCAGCCCCGGGTCAGGGGTCACTGAAGCTTTCTTT
TRBJ1-2	TRBV19	once	NA	CASSIDDRLSSNYGYTF	TGTGCCAGTAGTATCGATGACAGGCTAAGTTCTAACTATGGCTACACCTTC
TRBJ1-2	TRBV5-1	NA	TRBD1	CASSLGAGGVRGYTF	TGCGCCAGCAGCTTGGGGGCAGGGGGCGTACGAGGCTACACCTTC
TRBJ2-3	TRBV6-1	once	NA	CASSDDRGTTDTQYF	TGTGCCAGCAGTGATGATCGCGGAACCACAGATACGCAGTATTTT
TRBJ2-1	TRBV7-3	NA	NA	CASSLNRYEQFF	TGTGCCAGCAGCTTAAACCGGTATGAGCAGTTCTTC
TRBJ2-1	TRBV4-1	NA	NA	CASSQEWGILLEQFF	TGCGCCAGCAGCCAAGAGTGGGGCATACTTCTTGAGCAGTTCTTC
TRBJ2-3	TRBV12-5	NA	TRBD1	CASGLWTGGTDTQYF	TGTGCTAGTGGTTTGTGGACAGGGGGAACGGATACGCAGTATTTT
TRBJ1-1	TRBV7-9	NA	NA	CASSSTSRGGEAFF	TGTGCCAGCAGCTCAACGAGCAGGGGAGGGGAAGCTTTCTTT
TRBJ1-3	TRBV5-8	few	NA	CASSRTPLTSQYF	TGTGCCAGCAGCAGGACTCCGCTTACTTCCCAATATTTT
TRBJ1-1	TRBV19	NA	NA	CASSPTVNTEAFF	TGTGCCAGTAGCCCGACAGTGAACACTGAAGCTTTCTTT
TRBJ2-7	TRBV7-2	NA	TRBD2	CASSSLAGGPLYEQYF	TGTGCCAGCAGCTCTCTAGCGGGAGGCCCCCTCTACGAGCAGTACTTC
TRBJ2-3	TRBV18	NA	NA	CASSPPGNRGGDTQYF	TGTGCCAGCTCACCACCGGGGAACAGGGGGGGCGATACGCAGTATTTT
TRBJ1-1	TRBV13	NA	NA	CASSWTENTEAFF	TGTGCCAGCAGTTGGACAGAGAACACTGAAGCTTTCTTT
TRBJ2-1	TRBV4-2	NA	NA	CASSQDLGGSYNEQFF	TGTGCCAGCAGCCAAGACCTGGGGGGCTCCTACAATGAGCAGTTCTTC
TRBJ2-5	TRBV6-1	NA	TRBD1	CASSDYRGKQETQYF	TGTGCCAGCAGTGATTACAGGGGAAAACAAGAGACCCAGTACTTC
TRBJ2-6	TRBV7-9	NA	NA	CASSPRPLLAFGANVLTF	TGTGCCAGCAGCCCCCGCCCTCTGCTAGCGTTTGGGGCCAACGTCCTGACTTTC
TRBJ2-3	TRBV12-5	NA	NA	CASGLQASTDTQYF	TGTGCTAGTGGTCTACAGGCCAGCACAGATACGCAGTATTTT
TRBJ2-5	TRBV5-6	NA	TRBD2	CASSVVGGGEETQYF	TGTGCCAGCAGCGTCGTGGGGGGGGGTGAAGAGACCCAGTACTTC
TRBJ1-1	TRBV4-3	few	NA	CASSQEGRRAFF	TGCGCCAGCAGCCAAGAAGGGAGGAGAGCTTTCTTT
TRBJ1-1	TRBV7-8	once	NA	CASSSRYSEAFF	TGTGCCAGCAGCTCTCGGTATTCTGAAGCTTTCTTT
TRBJ1-5	TRBV27	NA	NA	CASSFHFNQPQHF	TGTGCCAGCAGTTTCCATTTCAATCAGCCCCAGCATTTT
TRBJ1-1	TRBV5-1	NA	NA	CASSLGRSMNTEAFF	TGCGCCAGCAGCTTGGGGCGGAGCATGAACACTGAAGCTTTCTTT
TRBJ1-1	TRBV30	NA	NA	CAWSHRGGWPEAFF	TGTGCCTGGAGCCACCGCGGGGGGTGGCCTGAAGCTTTCTTT
TRBJ1-1	TRBV19	large	NA	CASTDGGGGPEAFF	TGTGCCAGTACCGACGGGGGCGGGGGGCCTGAAGCTTTCTTT
TRBJ1-2	TRBV18	NA	TRBD1	CASSTGDKVYGYTF	TGTGCCAGCTCTACAGGGGATAAAGTTTATGGCTACACCTTC
TRBJ2-5	TRBV4-2	NA	TRBD2	CASSQGNVAGEETQYF	TGTGCCAGCAGCCAAGGAAATGTAGCGGGGGAAGAGACCCAGTACTTC
TRBJ1-1	TRBV2	NA	NA	CASSEDRGSTEAFF	TGTGCCAGCAGTGAAGATCGGGGTAGCACTGAAGCTTTCTTT
TRBJ1-2	TRBV5-4	NA	TRBD1	CASVPPGGDYGYTF	TGTGCCAGCGTCCCCCCAGGGGGAGACTATGGCTACACCTTC
TRBJ1-2	TRBV7-9	NA	NA	CASSPHTF	TGTGCCAGCAGCCCCCATACCTTC
TRBJ2-4	TRBV5-6	once	NA	CASSFTGSNIQYF	TGTGCCAGCAGCTTCACAGGGTCAAACATTCAGTACTTC
TRBJ1-4	TRBV2	NA	NA	CASSEQGVTNEKLFF	TGTGCCAGCAGTGAACAGGGTGTCACTAATGAAAAACTGTTTTTT
TRBJ1-6	TRBV19	NA	NA	CASSIPSTGTNSPLHF	TGTGCCAGTAGTATCCCTTCCACAGGGACTAATTCACCCCTCCACTTT
TRBJ1-2	TRBV7-2	NA	NA	CASIEGLANYGYTF	TGTGCCAGCATCGAGGGCTTGGCTAACTATGGCTACACCTTC
TRBJ2-3	TRBV29-1	NA	NA	CSVGTGSGTDTQYF	TGCAGCGTTGGTACAGGTTCTGGCACAGATACGCAGTATTTT
TRBJ1-1	TRBV7-9	NA	NA	CASSFREKAEAFF	TGTGCCAGCAGCTTCAGGGAAAAAGCTGAAGCTTTCTTT
TRBJ1-2	TRBV10-3	once	NA	CAISSFRTESYGYTF	TGTGCCATCAGTTCGTTTAGGACAGAATCCTATGGCTACACCTTC
TRBJ1-1	TRBV19	NA	NA	CASSIPGLNTEAFF	TGTGCCAGTAGTATACCAGGGTTGAACACTGAAGCTTTCTTT
TRBJ1-4	TRBV5-1	NA	NA	CASSAGGGPNEKLFF	TGCGCCAGCAGCGCCGGCGGGGGACCTAATGAAAAACTGTTTTTT
TRBJ1-3	TRBV6-1	NA	NA	CASRGGSAGNTIYF	TGTGCCAGCAGGGGGGGGTCGGCCGGAAACACCATATATTTT